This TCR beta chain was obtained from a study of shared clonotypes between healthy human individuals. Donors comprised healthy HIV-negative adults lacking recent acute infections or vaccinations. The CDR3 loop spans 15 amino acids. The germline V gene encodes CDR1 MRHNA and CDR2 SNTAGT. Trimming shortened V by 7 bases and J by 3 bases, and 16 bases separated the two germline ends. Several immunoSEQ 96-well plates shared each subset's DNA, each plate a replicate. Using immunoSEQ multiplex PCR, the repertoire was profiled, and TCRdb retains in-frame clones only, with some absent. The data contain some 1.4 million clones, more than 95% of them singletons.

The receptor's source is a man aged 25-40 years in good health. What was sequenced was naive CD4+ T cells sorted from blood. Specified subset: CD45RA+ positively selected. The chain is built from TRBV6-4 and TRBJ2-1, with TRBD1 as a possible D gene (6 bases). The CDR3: CASTSSQGRYNEQFF. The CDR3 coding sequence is TGTGCCAGCACAAGCTCGCAGGGGCGCTACAATGAGCAGTTCTTC.